These 12 T cell receptor beta chains share one sample of origin, sequenced in a study of blood T cell repertoires in COVID-19. TCRdb keeps only in-frame clones here, not all; method: immunoSEQ multiplex PCR. The data contain some 250,000 clones, over 80% of them singletons. Sequencing input: peripheral blood. The receptors derive from a man aged 35 to 55 with acute or convalescent COVID-19.

The genes are TRBV28 and TRBJ1-1; D might be TRBD1 (6 bases). The V end lost 2 bases, the J end lost 6 bases, and 13 bases lay between the germline ends. The CDR3 length is 14 residues. CDR1 is MDHEN, CDR2 SYDVKM, per germline. CDR3 loop: CASSLRQGKAEAFF. For the CDR3, the DNA is TGTGCCAGCAGTTTAAGGCAGGGGAAGGCTGAAGCTTTCTTT.

This CDR3 reads CASSKTGFGTEAFF. In nucleotides, the CDR3 is TGTGCCAGCAGCAAGACAGGTTTCGGGACTGAAGCTTTCTTT. The chain uses TRBV11-2 and TRBJ1-1; possibly TRBD1 for D (6 bases). V lost 5 bases to trimming and J lost 5 bases, with 15 bases between them. Germline V gene data show CDR1 as SGHAT and CDR2 as FQNNGV. The length of the CDR3 is 14 residues.

This rearrangement joins TRBV11-2 to TRBJ1-1; D perhaps matches TRBD1 (6 bases). V was pared by 0 bases and J by 7 bases, with 12 bases between. Germline-derived CDR1 and CDR2 are SGHAT and FQNNGV. The CDR3 loop spans 14 amino acids. The CDR3 DNA sequence: TGTGCCAGCAGCTTAGATCAGGGGAGGGATGAAGCTTTCTTT. Its translation: CASSLDQGRDEAFF. Together with reference TRBV11-2 and TRBJ1-1, the CDR3 gives the full variable domain: EAGVAQSPRYKIIEKRQSVAFWCNPISGHATLYWYQQILGQGPKLLIQFQNNGVVDDSQLPKDRFSAERLKGVDSTLKIQPAKLEDSAVYLCASSLDQGRDEAFFGQGTRLTVV.

The gene calls are TRBV12-5 and TRBJ1-5; TRBD1 agrees at 8 bases. This CDR3 is built from 15 residues. CDR1 and CDR2 from the germline V gene are LGHNT and FRNRAP. V lost 4 bases, J lost 4 bases, and 6 bases stayed unmatched. The DNA for the CDR3 is TGTGCTAGTGGTTCCGGACAGGGAGAAAATCAGCCCCAGCATTTT. Amino acids: CASGSGQGENQPQHF.

The J gene is TRBJ2-1, the V gene TRBV10-3, with 8 nucleotides matching TRBD2. Germline trimming cut 3 bases from V and 5 bases from J; bases unmatched to any gene: 6. Looked up from germline, CDR1 is ENHRY and CDR2 is SYGVKD. The CDR3 has 15 amino acids. The CDR3 reads CAISDSGTRDNEQFF. In DNA, the CDR3 is TGTGCCATCAGTGATAGCGGGACGCGGGACAATGAGCAGTTCTTC.

V gene TRBV4-2 combines with J gene TRBJ2-4; D possibly corresponds to TRBD2 (6 bases). V was pared by 4 bases and J by 6 bases, with 13 bases between. Per the germline V gene, CDR1 is LGHNA and CDR2 is YNFKEQ. The CDR3 length is 14 residues. This CDR3 is CASSPDWGVNIQYF. CDR3 DNA sequence: TGTGCCAGCAGCCCTGATTGGGGGGTAAACATTCAGTACTTC.

CDR3 sequence reads: CASSYSGENTEAFF. The CDR3 nucleotides are TGTGCCAGCAGTTACTCCGGGGAAAACACTGAAGCTTTCTTT. J is TRBJ1-1 and V is TRBV6-5; D not resolved. V shed 0 bases and J shed 2 bases, with 7 bases lying between them. Per the germline V gene, CDR1 is MNHEY and CDR2 is SVGAGI. The CDR3 consists of 14 residues.

The chain carries TRBV30 and TRBJ1-1, with TRBD1 matching 8 bases. The V gene end was trimmed by 0 bases and the J gene end by 3 bases; junction bases not matched to a gene: 9. The CDR3 has 16 residues. Germline V gene lookup returns CDR1 GTSNPN and CDR2 SVGIG (reference sequence). The CDR3 bases are TGTGCCTGGAGTGTACGGACAGGGTATACGTACACTGAAGCTTTCTTT. Translating it yields CAWSVRTGYTYTEAFF.

The J gene is TRBJ1-6, the V gene TRBV4-3; D uncertain. V lost 4 bases and J 0 bases, leaving 10 bases between the germline ends. The CDR3 length is 16 residues. Germline V gene data show CDR1 as LGHNA and CDR2 as YSLEER. CDR3 DNA: TGCGCCAGCAGCCCCAGTCGCTCCTCCTATAATTCACCCCTCCACTTT. Encoded protein: CASSPSRSSYNSPLHF.

The chain carries TRBV15 and TRBJ2-7, with 8 bases fitting TRBD2. The CDR3 totals 16 residues. Germline lookup yields CDR1 LNHNV and CDR2 YYDKDF (reference sequence). The junction had 6 bases not matched to a gene; V was cut back by 2 bases and J by 0 bases. In DNA form, the CDR3 reads TGTGCCACCAGCAGAACCGGGAGGGGAAGCTCCTACGAGCAGTACTTC. As protein: CATSRTGRGSSYEQYF. The complete variable domain, with remaining parts taken from reference TRBV15 and TRBJ2-7, reads DAMVIQNPRYQVTQFGKPVTLSCSQTLNHNVMYWYQQKSSQAPKLLFHYYDKDFNNEADTPDNFQSRRPNTSFCFLDIRSPGLGDTAMYLCATSRTGRGSSYEQYFGPGTRLTVT.

The chain employs TRBV6-5 and TRBJ1-4, with 9 bases identical to TRBD1. The CDR3 contains 14 residues. The trim removed 1 base at V and 8 bases at J, leaving 2 bases unmatched. The germline V gene encodes CDR1 MNHEY and CDR2 SVGAGI. In DNA form, the CDR3 reads TGTGCCAGCAGTTACTACGGACAGGGGGAAAAACTGTTTTTT. Its translation is CASSYYGQGEKLFF.

The chain employs TRBV27 and TRBJ2-7; 7 bases agree with TRBD2. The V and J ends lost 5 bases and 2 bases, in that order; junction bases with no gene match: 6. Germline CDR1 reads MNHEY; CDR2 reads SMNVEV (reference sequence). CDR3 length: 14 residues. The CDR3 region is CASSDPGRAYEQYF. CDR3 DNA sequence: TGTGCCAGCAGTGACCCGGGGAGGGCCTACGAGCAGTACTTC.